What follows is one T cell receptor (beta chain) and its context. Sequencing was performed with immunoSEQ multiplex PCR; in TCRdb, only in-frame clones are kept and a portion is missing. The profile shows about 88,000 clones, approximately 95% of them singletons. Germline assignment: CDR1 MNHNS and CDR2 SASEGT. Germline trimming cut 5 bases from V and 2 bases from J; bases unmatched to any gene: 4. The CDR3 covers 15 residues. This record comes from a study of technical replicates of blood from several donors. This chain links TRBV6-1 with TRBJ2-3; 10 positions agree with TRBD2. The sample consisted of T cells isolated from PBMCs. This sequence originates from a human donor in good health. The CDR3 coding sequence is TGTGCCAGCAGTCCCCTAGCGGGAGTCACAGATACGCAGTATTTT. Translated, it gives CASSPLAGVTDTQYF.